Presented here are 15 T cell receptor beta chains from one specimen sequenced in a study of blood T cell repertoires in COVID-19. Generated by immunoSEQ multiplex PCR, the TCRdb table keeps only in-frame clones and is missing some. Counted here are 100,000 to 150,000 clones, roughly 85% occurring once; the ten biggest clones make up more than 6.5%. Sequencing was carried out using peripheral blood. The receptor set was obtained from a man older than 75 with active or convalescent COVID-19.

The chain has TRBV19 and TRBJ1-3; D might be TRBD1 (5 bases). The CDR3 covers 14 residues. Trimming removed 5 bases from V and 0 bases from J, with 8 bases in between. CDR1 and CDR2 from the germline V gene are LNHDA and SQIVND (reference sequence). The CDR3 loop reads CASSPQDSGNTIYF. CDR3 nucleotides: TGTGCCAGTAGTCCACAGGACTCTGGAAACACCATATATTTT. The full variable domain, rest sourced from reference TRBV19 and TRBJ1-3, is DGGITQSPKYLFRKEGQNVTLSCEQNLNHDAMYWYRQDPGQGLRLIYYSQIVNDFQKGDIAEGYSVSREKKESFPLTVTSAQKNPTAFYLCASSPQDSGNTIYFGEGSWLTVV.

V and J are TRBV4-2 and TRBJ2-2; 7 bases match TRBD2. Losses at the gene ends were 0 bases for V and 4 bases for J; bases not matched to a gene: 5. Germline V gene data show CDR1 as LGHNA and CDR2 as YNFKEQ. The CDR3 is 16 amino acids. CDR3 loop: CASSQDELARTGELFF. CDR3 DNA: TGTGCCAGCAGCCAAGATGAACTAGCGCGCACCGGGGAGCTGTTTTTT.

This chain joins TRBV7-9 and TRBJ2-7, with 10 bases fitting TRBD1. The CDR3 has 15 residues. Germline CDR1 is SEHNR and CDR2 is FQNEAQ (reference sequence). J lost 2 bases, V lost 1 base, and 2 bases had no gene match. The CDR3 DNA reads as TGTGCCAGCAGCTTAGGACAGGGGGCAGCCTACGAGCAGTACTTC. This sequence encodes CASSLGQGAAYEQYF.

The V and J genes are TRBV29-1 and TRBJ2-7, with D possibly TRBD1 on 6 matching bases. Looked up from germline, CDR1 is SQVTM and CDR2 is ANQGSEA. This CDR3 comprises 13 residues. Trimming shortened V by 3 bases and J by 5 bases, and 14 bases separated the two germline ends. This chain's CDR3 is CSVDSQGGHEQYF. In DNA form, the CDR3 reads TGCAGCGTTGACTCACAGGGCGGCCACGAGCAGTACTTC.

The sample holds one count of this clone. The chain has TRBV6-5 and TRBJ2-4; perhaps TRBD1 as D (7 bases). Per the germline V gene, CDR1 is MNHEY and CDR2 is SVGAGI. V gave up 0 bases and J gave up 9 bases, with 12 bases separating them. The CDR3 extends over 14 amino acids. CDR3 in amino acids: CASSYSSGGSIQYF. CDR3 DNA: TGTGCCAGCAGTTACTCGTCAGGGGGGAGCATTCAGTACTTC.

J is TRBJ2-7 and V is TRBV5-1; D not resolved. In germline, CDR1 is SGHRS, CDR2 YFSETQ. The CDR3 extends over 14 amino acids. Between the trimmed V and J ends, which lost 0 bases and 7 bases, there was a span of 14 bases. CDR3 DNA: TGCGCCAGCAGCTTGGTGGGCCGCAGTGCGGAGCAGTACTTC. This translates into CASSLVGRSAEQYF.

V is TRBV2 and J is TRBJ1-2; 9 bases agree with TRBD1. V gave up 6 bases and J gave up 0 bases; unmatched junction bases: 8. The CDR3 loop spans 16 amino acids. Looked up from germline, CDR1 is SNHLY and CDR2 is FYNNEI. The CDR3 DNA sequence: TGTGCCAGCAGGCAAGCCCGGGACAGGGCTAACTATGGCTACACCTTC. Protein: CASRQARDRANYGYTF.

This chain connects TRBV18 to TRBJ2-7; D possibly corresponds to TRBD1 (6 bases). This CDR3 contains 13 residues. V lost 2 bases and J lost 4, with 9 bases in between. Germline-derived CDR1 and CDR2 are KGHSH and LQKENI. CDR3 sequence: CASSPAGDYEQYF. CDR3 coding DNA: TGTGCCAGCTCACCAGCAGGGGATTACGAGCAGTACTTC.

The chain carries TRBV5-6 and TRBJ2-7, with D tentatively TRBD1 (5 bases). Germline V gene lookup returns CDR1 SGHDT and CDR2 YYEEEE. The ends were cut back, 5 bases at V and 3 bases at J, with 12 bases in the middle. The CDR3 covers 13 residues. This CDR3 reads CASSQGRVYEQYF. CDR3 nucleotide sequence: TGTGCCAGCAGTCAGGGAAGAGTCTACGAGCAGTACTTC.

The J gene is TRBJ2-7, the V gene TRBV27; D is perhaps TRBD2 (5 bases). Between the trimmed V and J ends, which lost 2 bases and 4 bases, there was a span of 30 bases. The CDR3 covers 20 residues. Per the germline V gene, CDR1 is MNHEY and CDR2 is SMNVEV (reference sequence). The CDR3 DNA is TGTGCCAGCAGTTTACTAATGCCCTTTTCCGGCTCGGGGAAAGGTTACGAGCAGTACTTC. Amino acid sequence: CASSLLMPFSGSGKGYEQYF.

V and J are TRBV7-2 and TRBJ2-7; a possible D gene is TRBD2 (5 bases). V lost 1 base and J lost 4, with 17 bases in between. Germline CDR1 SGHTA, CDR2 FQGNSA. The CDR3 has 16 amino acids. The CDR3 loop reads CASSLVGIAPPYEQYF. CDR3 DNA sequence: TGTGCCAGCAGCTTAGTTGGGATAGCGCCTCCTTACGAGCAGTACTTC.

The V and J genes are TRBV19 and TRBJ2-7; the D gene is possibly TRBD2 (6 bases). Between the trimmed V and J ends, which lost 5 bases and 2 bases, there was a span of 13 bases. The CDR3 loop spans 14 amino acids. Germline values: CDR1 LNHDA, CDR2 SQIVND (reference sequence). CDR3 coding DNA: TGTGCCAGTAGTTCCCGGGACTCTCCCTACGAGCAGTACTTC. Amino acids: CASSSRDSPYEQYF. The whole variable domain, remainder taken from reference TRBV19 and TRBJ2-7, is DGGITQSPKYLFRKEGQNVTLSCEQNLNHDAMYWYRQDPGQGLRLIYYSQIVNDFQKGDIAEGYSVSREKKESFPLTVTSAQKNPTAFYLCASSSRDSPYEQYFGPGTRLTVT.

The CDR3 reads CASSPGQGTNEKLFF. CDR3 DNA: TGTGCCAGCAGCCCGGGACAGGGGACGAATGAAAAACTGTTTTTT. The V and J genes are TRBV5-8 and TRBJ1-4; 10 positions match TRBD1. Unmatched junction bases numbered 5, after V lost 4 bases and J lost 5 bases. Germline CDR1 and CDR2: SGHTS and YDEGEE. The CDR3 runs to 15 residues. Full variable domain (rest looked up from reference TRBV5-8 and TRBJ1-4): EAGVTQSPTHLIKTRGQQATLRCSPISGHTSVYWYQQALGLGLQFLLWYDEGEERNRGNFPPRFSGRQFPNYSSELNVNALELEDSALYLCASSPGQGTNEKLFFGSGTQLSVL.

V and J are TRBV7-8 and TRBJ2-7, with 9 bases identical to TRBD2. Germline V lookup: CDR1 SGHVS, CDR2 FQNEAQ. The CDR3 loop spans 18 amino acids. V shed 1 base, J shed 2 bases, and the junction held 12 bases outside the gene matches. CDR3 coding DNA: TGTGCCAGCAGCTTAGGGGTTAGCGGGAGATTAAGGACCTACGAGCAGTACTTC. This sequence encodes CASSLGVSGRLRTYEQYF.

A remark on this clone: The junction departs from the called germline gene at one end, perhaps through a read error. The chain links TRBV7-3 to TRBJ2-7; perhaps TRBD1 as D (5 bases). This CDR3 region has 14 residues. The germline gives CDR1 SGHTA, CDR2 FQGTGA. The CDR3 nucleotides read TGTGCCAGCAGCGTAACCTCAGGGACCTACGAGCAGTACTTC. Amino acids: CASSVTSGTYEQYF.